The source of this T cell receptor (beta chain) is a study of shared clonotypes between healthy human individuals. Turning to the study itself: The donor group consisted of two women and a few men, aged 18 to 49.

Of note for this clone: Its antigen is as yet unknown.

The germline gives CDR1 MNHNS, CDR2 SASEGT. The CDR3 length is 16 residues. V gave up 2 bases and J gave up 2 bases; unmatched junction bases: 8. The study, taken as a whole, reports: Naive subsets tended to show greater estimated richness than memory subsets.

The protocol was immunoSEQ multiplex PCR, while the TCRdb copy is restricted to in-frame clones and leaves out a portion. The table shows 300,000 to 400,000 clones, with over 65% occurring only once. The J gene is TRBJ2-7, the V gene TRBV6-1; 8 nucleotides agree with TRBD1. The receptor was isolated from a man aged 30-40 years in good health. The sequenced material came from memory CD4+ T cells sorted from blood. The sample's subset: CD45RA-negative fraction. Here the CDR3 DNA reads TGTGCCAGCAGTGAACGGACAGGGTTTTTGGCCTACGAGCAGTACTTC. Translated, it gives CASSERTGFLAYEQYF.